Below are 15 T cell receptor beta chains sequenced from a single sample in a study of shared clonotypes between healthy human individuals. Assay used: immunoSEQ multiplex PCR; TCRdb lists only in-frame clones, some missing. This table holds approximately 1.5 million clones, nearly 99% found once. Material for sequencing was naive CD4+ T cells sorted from blood. Regarding subset: CD45RA+ positively selected. The receptors were gathered from a young man in good health.

The chain uses TRBV14 and TRBJ2-7; possible D gene TRBD2, 5 bases. Germline V gene data show CDR1 as SGHDN and CDR2 as FVKESK. V dropped 5 bases and J dropped 6 bases, with 17 bases sitting between them. The CDR3 sequence is 14 residues long. The CDR3 nucleotides read TGTGCCAGCAGCGAAACACGAGGGCGGCCCGAGCAGTACTTC. Its translation is CASSETRGRPEQYF.

The rearrangement joins TRBV5-1 to TRBJ2-5; D not resolved. The CDR3 totals 13 residues. CDR1 is SGHRS, CDR2 YFSETQ, per germline. V lost 0 bases, J lost 5 bases, and 8 bases lay in between. The chain's CDR3 is CASSLERAETQYF. CDR3 bases: TGCGCCAGCAGCTTGGAAAGGGCCGAGACCCAGTACTTC. Combining the CDR3 with reference TRBV5-1 and TRBJ2-5 gives the whole variable domain KAGVTQTPRYLIKTRGQQVTLSCSPISGHRSVSWYQQTPGQGLQFLFEYFSETQRNKGNFPGRFSGRQFSNSRSEMNVSTLELGDSALYLCASSLERAETQYFGPGTRLLVL.

The CDR3 spells CASSLEAGGGGYEQYF. Here the CDR3 DNA reads TGTGCCAGCAGCTTAGAGGCAGGGGGTGGGGGGTACGAGCAGTACTTC. The chain employs TRBV11-2 and TRBJ2-7; D might be TRBD1 (7 bases). V was cut by 0 bases and J by 4 bases, with 16 bases left in between. The CDR3 covers 16 residues. Germline V gives CDR1 SGHAT, CDR2 FQNNGV.

This clone was seen only once. The chain employs TRBV10-2 and TRBJ2-7; the match to TRBD1 covers 8 bases. The V gene end was trimmed by 7 bases and the J gene end by 0 bases; junction bases not matched to a gene: 11. Germline CDR1 is WSHSY and CDR2 is SAAADI. The CDR3 has 16 amino acids. CDR3 loop: CASTLTGQGSSYEQYF. DNA of the CDR3: TGCGCCAGCACCCTCACTGGACAGGGAAGCTCCTACGAGCAGTACTTC.

The chain is built from TRBV7-9 and TRBJ2-1; TRBD1 aligns across 8 bases. This CDR3 has 16 amino acids. Germline V gene data show CDR1 as SEHNR and CDR2 as FQNEAQ (reference sequence). Trimming removed 2 bases from V and 8 bases from J; junction bases left unmatched: 11. The CDR3 nucleotides read TGTGCCAGCAGCTTACATCGGACAGGGTCTCGTCATGAGCAGTTCTTC. Encoded protein: CASSLHRTGSRHEQFF.

Worth noting for this clone: The junction differs from germline at one of its ends, possibly a read error. The chain combines TRBV2 with TRBJ1-1; possible D gene TRBD1, 5 bases. Germline V lookup: CDR1 SNHLY, CDR2 FYNNEI. The CDR3 sequence is 15 residues long. The CDR3 sequence is CASREEQEMNTEAFF. CDR3 in DNA: TGTGCCAGCAGAGAAGAACAGGAGATGAACACTGAAGCTTTCTTT.

This rearrangement joins TRBV6-5 to TRBJ2-7; 8 positions match TRBD1. The junction had 5 bases not matched to a gene; V was cut back by 5 bases and J by 2 bases. Germline CDR1 is MNHEY and CDR2 is SVGAGI. This CDR3 has 14 amino acids. The CDR3 DNA sequence: TGTGCCAGCAGTCACGGACAGGGTCCCTACGAGCAGTACTTC. Protein sequence: CASSHGQGPYEQYF.

The V call is TRBV5-1, the J call TRBJ2-7, with D tentatively TRBD1 (6 bases). The CDR3 extends over 15 amino acids. CDR1 and CDR2 from the germline V gene are SGHRS and YFSETQ. Trimming took off 4 bases at V and 3 bases at J, with 17 bases between the two ends. This CDR3 reads CASSKSTGYDYEQYF. In nucleotides, the CDR3 is TGCGCCAGCAGCAAATCAACAGGGTACGACTACGAGCAGTACTTC.

This sequence joins TRBV18 and TRBJ2-2; 9 nucleotides line up with TRBD1. Trimming cost V 3 bases and J 0 bases; bases outside gene matches: 8. Germline V gives CDR1 KGHSH, CDR2 LQKENI. The CDR3 is 18 amino acids. The CDR3 DNA reads TGTGCCAGCTCACCGGGGATACAGGGGGCCCCGAACACCGGGGAGCTGTTTTTT. Amino acids: CASSPGIQGAPNTGELFF. Looking up the rest from reference TRBV18 and TRBJ2-2 gives the full variable domain: NAGVMQNPRHLVRRRGQEARLRCSPMKGHSHVYWYRQLPEEGLKFMVYLQKENIIDESGMPKERFSAEFPKEGPSILRIQQVVRGDSAAYFCASSPGIQGAPNTGELFFGEGSRLTVL.

The chain is built from TRBV5-6 and TRBJ2-7; D remains ambiguous. Germline CDR1 and CDR2: SGHDT and YYEEEE. V shed 1 base and J shed 1 base, with 6 bases lying between them. This CDR3 contains 13 residues. The chain's CDR3 is CASSLRFSYEQYF. Written as DNA, the CDR3 is TGTGCCAGCAGCTTGAGGTTTTCCTACGAGCAGTACTTC.

This clone was counted once. This chain joins TRBV28 and TRBJ2-3; TRBD2 matches at 8 bases. CDR1 MDHEN and CDR2 SYDVKM come from the germline V gene. This CDR3 is built from 15 residues. With 7 bases clipped from V and 2 bases from J, the junction kept 8 bases outside the gene matches. The CDR3 here is CASKDGGGHTDTQYF. CDR3 DNA: TGTGCCAGCAAGGATGGCGGGGGGCACACAGATACGCAGTATTTT.

In this sample, this clone turned up once. V is TRBV4-2 and J is TRBJ1-3; D remains ambiguous. Trimming pared 3 bases from V and 4 bases from J, leaving 7 bases between. Germline V gene lookup returns CDR1 LGHNA and CDR2 YNFKEQ. The CDR3 is 13 amino acids. For the CDR3, the DNA is TGTGCCAGCAGCCAGGTCGGGGGAAACACCATATATTTT. It encodes CASSQVGGNTIYF.

V gene TRBV27 combines with J gene TRBJ2-7; 7 bases are shared with TRBD1. Germline V CDR1 and CDR2: MNHEY, SMNVEV (reference sequence). V lost 5 bases to trimming and J lost 1 base; unmatched junction nucleotides: 11. The CDR3 totals 16 residues. DNA of the CDR3: TGTGCCAGCAGTGGCTCCAGGGGACAGTCATCCTACGAGCAGTACTTC. Translated: CASSGSRGQSSYEQYF.

The V call is TRBV9, the J call TRBJ2-1; TRBD2 agrees at 9 bases. Germline V gene sequence: CDR1 SGDLS, CDR2 YYNGEE. The CDR3 consists of 13 residues. The V gene end was trimmed by 6 bases and the J gene end by 8 bases; junction bases not matched to a gene: 6. The CDR3, as DNA: TGTGCCAGCAACCTAGCGGGACTCGATGAGCAGTTCTTC. Amino acids: CASNLAGLDEQFF.

The V gene is TRBV4-1, the J gene TRBJ1-3; no clear D. The CDR3 covers 15 residues. The V gene lost 5 bases and the J gene lost 0 bases, with 11 bases spanning the gap. CDR1 is MGHRA, CDR2 YSYEKL, per germline. The CDR3 region has the DNA TGCGCCAGCAGCAATCGGGCCGCCTCTGGAAACACCATATATTTT. It encodes CASSNRAASGNTIYF.